This T cell receptor (beta chain) was recovered during a study of shared clonotypes between healthy human individuals. Points from the study as a whole: Estimated richness values were generally larger in naive subsets than in memory subsets. Approximately 4.6% of naive CD4 clonotypes were common to a handful of donors.

As to this clone: Its specificity is unknown. In the same sample, other DNA sequences code for this CDR3.

Germline assignment: CDR1 DFQATT and CDR2 SNEGSKA (reference sequence). V lost 7 bases and J 2 bases, leaving 7 bases between the germline ends. This CDR3 has 11 amino acids. Libraries were prepared by immunoSEQ multiplex PCR; TCRdb keeps only in-frame clonotypes and omits some of them. Of about 1.5 million clones in the sample, about 98% were seen once. The sample taken for sequencing was naive CD4+ T cells sorted from blood. The subset: CD45RA+ positively selected. The sequence was obtained from a man aged 30-40 years in good health. The genes are TRBV20-1 and TRBJ2-3; no definite D call. CDR3 sequence (DNA): TGCAGTGGGCGGATCACAGATACGCAGTATTTT. Protein product: CSGRITDTQYF.